Below, 9 T cell receptor beta chains from the same sample are listed, as sequenced in a study of blood T cell repertoires in COVID-19. Assay: immunoSEQ multiplex PCR; the TCRdb copy retains only in-frame clones and omits some. The repertoire has under 450,000 clones, about 91% of them found once; the top ten carry roughly 12%. Sequencing was done on a sample of peripheral blood. Every receptor here comes from a woman in her forties or fifties with COVID-19, enrolled during active disease.

This clone came up many times. The DNA of the CDR3 is TGTGCCAGCAGTCCGCCAGTAGCTATGAACACTGAAGCTTTCTTT. Translating gives CASSPPVAMNTEAFF. The chain recombines TRBV6-5 with TRBJ1-1; no definite D call. CDR3 size: 15 residues. The V end was cut by 5 bases, the J end by 0 bases, with 13 bases between. Looked up from germline, CDR1 is MNHEY and CDR2 is SVGAGI.

This clone was observed once. This chain links TRBV5-1 with TRBJ1-4, with D possibly matching TRBD1 (5 bases). This CDR3 has 14 amino acids. Germline loops: CDR1 SGHRS, CDR2 YFSETQ. Trimming cost V 3 bases and J 5 bases, with 11 bases left between them. The CDR3 coding sequence is TGCGCCAGCAGCTCGACAGCGCGAAATGAAAAACTGTTTTTT. This translates into CASSSTARNEKLFF. Looking up the rest from reference TRBV5-1 and TRBJ1-4 gives the full variable domain: KAGVTQTPRYLIKTRGQQVTLSCSPISGHRSVSWYQQTPGQGLQFLFEYFSETQRNKGNFPGRFSGRQFSNSRSEMNVSTLELGDSALYLCASSSTARNEKLFFGSGTQLSVL.

This CDR3 is CASRPAHATNEKLFF. DNA of the CDR3: TGTGCCAGCAGACCAGCGCATGCAACTAATGAAAAACTGTTTTTT. The chain employs TRBV6-5 and TRBJ1-4, with no clear D. Trimming took 6 bases from V and 0 from J, leaving 11 bases between them. The CDR3 runs to 15 residues. Per the germline V gene, CDR1 is MNHEY and CDR2 is SVGAGI.

This clone was seen a single time. The chain has TRBV6-1 and TRBJ1-5, with a possible D match to TRBD1 (6 bases). The CDR3 has 13 amino acids. Germline CDR1 and CDR2: MNHNS and SASEGT. Trimming pared 3 bases from V and 6 bases from J, leaving 9 bases between. CDR3 nucleotide sequence: TGTGCCAGCAGTGACAGGGGCCGTCAGCCCCAGCATTTT. It codes for CASSDRGRQPQHF.

This chain connects TRBV5-8 to TRBJ2-7; 9 bases agree with TRBD2. The junction had 2 bases not matched to a gene; V was cut back by 2 bases and J by 2 bases. Germline-derived CDR1 and CDR2 are SGHTS and YDEGEE. The CDR3 totals 14 residues. CDR3 in DNA: TGTGCCAGCAGCTTAGCGGGGGGACCCTACGAGCAGTACTTC. It specifies CASSLAGGPYEQYF.

V is TRBV5-1 and J is TRBJ1-1, with D maybe TRBD1 (6 bases). The CDR3 totals 14 residues. Germline CDR1 SGHRS, CDR2 YFSETQ. V lost 1 base, J lost 1 base, and 8 bases lay in between. Here the CDR3 DNA reads TGCGCCAGCAGCTTGAGGGACAAGAACACTGAAGCTTTCTTT. Translation gives CASSLRDKNTEAFF.

The rearrangement links TRBV2 to TRBJ2-7; D not certain. V was clipped by 6 bases and J by 5 bases, with 8 bases between them. This CDR3 has 11 residues. Per the germline V gene, CDR1 is SNHLY and CDR2 is FYNNEI. Here the CDR3 reads CASRQINEQYF. The CDR3 DNA reads TGTGCCAGCAGACAGATTAACGAGCAGTACTTC.

The chain joins TRBV28 to TRBJ2-7; 12 bases map to TRBD2. Germline assignment: CDR1 MDHEN and CDR2 SYDVKM. The V and J ends lost 5 bases and 2 bases, in that order; junction bases with no gene match: 4. The CDR3 totals 15 residues. CDR3 in amino acids: CASSLLAGGPYEQYF. Written as DNA, the CDR3 is TGTGCCAGCAGTCTCCTAGCGGGGGGGCCCTACGAGCAGTACTTC.

This clone was observed a handful of times. Other DNA sequences in the sample encode the same CDR3. The chain employs TRBV5-1 and TRBJ1-1; D is ambiguous. Germline values: CDR1 SGHRS, CDR2 YFSETQ. V dropped 0 bases and J dropped 0 bases, with 6 bases sitting between them. The CDR3 sequence is 14 residues long. The CDR3 protein is CASSLDSLNTEAFF. The CDR3, as DNA: TGCGCCAGCAGCTTGGACAGTTTGAACACTGAAGCTTTCTTT.